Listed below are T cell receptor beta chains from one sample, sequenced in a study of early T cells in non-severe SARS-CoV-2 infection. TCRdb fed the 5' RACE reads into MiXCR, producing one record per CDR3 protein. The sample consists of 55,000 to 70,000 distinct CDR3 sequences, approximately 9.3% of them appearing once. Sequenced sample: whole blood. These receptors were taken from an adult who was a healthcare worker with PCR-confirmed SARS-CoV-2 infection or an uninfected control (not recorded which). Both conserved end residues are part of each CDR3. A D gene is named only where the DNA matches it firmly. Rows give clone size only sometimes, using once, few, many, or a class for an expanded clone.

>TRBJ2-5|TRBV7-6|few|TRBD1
CASSPDRVLQETQYF
TGTGCCAGCAGCCCCGACAGGGTTCTTCAAGAGACCCAGTACTTC
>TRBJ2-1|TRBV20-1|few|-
CSAREPRADEQFF
TGCAGTGCTAGAGAGCCGAGAGCGGATGAGCAGTTCTTC
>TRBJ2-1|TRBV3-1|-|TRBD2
CASIDLAGAVQFF
TGTGCCAGCATCGATTTAGCGGGAGCGGTGCAGTTCTTC
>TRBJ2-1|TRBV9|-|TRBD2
CASSVGGTSGLNEQFF
TGTGCCAGCAGCGTAGGCGGGACTAGCGGGCTAAATGAGCAGTTCTTC
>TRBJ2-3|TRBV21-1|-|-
CASSRKRNPTDTQYF
TGTGCCAGCAGCAGAAAGCGGAATCCCACAGATACGCAGTATTTT
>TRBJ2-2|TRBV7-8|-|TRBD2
CASSFPGLADDGELFF
TGTGCCAGCAGTTTCCCGGGACTAGCGGATGACGGGGAGCTGTTTTTT
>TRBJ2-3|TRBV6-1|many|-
CASSESPHNLWDTQYF
TGTGCCAGCAGTGAATCTCCACACAACCTCTGGGATACGCAGTATTTT
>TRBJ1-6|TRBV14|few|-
CASRKSYNSPLHF
TGTGCCAGCAGGAAGAGCTATAATTCACCCCTCCACTTT
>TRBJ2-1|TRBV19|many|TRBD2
CASSRFSGSVSYNEQFF
TGTGCCAGTAGTAGATTTAGCGGGAGTGTCTCCTACAATGAGCAGTTCTTC
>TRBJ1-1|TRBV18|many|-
CASSPPSTVNTEAFF
TGTGCCAGCTCACCACCGTCGACGGTGAACACTGAAGCTTTCTTT
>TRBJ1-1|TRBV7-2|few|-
CASSLWAGKNTEAFF
TGTGCCAGCAGCTTATGGGCAGGGAAGAACACTGAAGCTTTCTTT
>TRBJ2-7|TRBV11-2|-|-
CASSPTSQSSYEQYF
TGTGCCAGCAGCCCCACTAGCCAGAGCTCCTACGAGCAGTACTTC
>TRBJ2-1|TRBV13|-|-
CASSSMRRAGRSEQFF
TGTGCCAGCAGCTCTATGCGAAGGGCCGGAAGAAGTGAGCAGTTCTTC
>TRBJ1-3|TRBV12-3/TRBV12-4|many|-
CASSFSGGGNTIYF
TGTGCCAGCAGTTTTTCGGGAGGTGGAAACACCATATATTTT
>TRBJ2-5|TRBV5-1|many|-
CASSLRGEETQYF
TGCGCCAGCAGCTTGCGAGGGGAAGAGACCCAGTACTTC
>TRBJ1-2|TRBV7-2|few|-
CASSLDDRGGYTF
TGTGCCAGCAGCTTAGACGACAGAGGGGGCTACACCTTC
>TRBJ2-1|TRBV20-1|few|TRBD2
CSANRGLAATNEQFF
TGCAGTGCTAACCGGGGACTAGCGGCAACCAATGAGCAGTTCTTC
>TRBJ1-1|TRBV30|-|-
CAWSPVPNTEAFF
TGTGCCTGGAGCCCGGTGCCGAACACTGAAGCTTTCTTT
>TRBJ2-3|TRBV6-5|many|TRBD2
CASSPTSGRPTDTQYF
TGTGCCAGCAGTCCGACTAGCGGGAGGCCCACAGATACGCAGTATTTT
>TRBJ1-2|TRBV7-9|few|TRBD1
CASSLETGEDGYTF
TGTGCCAGCAGCTTAGAGACAGGGGAGGATGGCTACACCTTC
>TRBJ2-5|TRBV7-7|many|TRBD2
CASSSFGTSGSETQYF
TGTGCTAGCAGCTCCTTCGGGACTAGCGGGTCGGAGACCCAGTACTTC
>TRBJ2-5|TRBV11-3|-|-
CASSPRSRQGVQETQYF
TGTGCCAGCAGCCCCCGAAGTCGGCAGGGCGTGCAAGAGACCCAGTACTTC
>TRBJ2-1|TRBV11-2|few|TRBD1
CASSLGGQGASEQFF
TGTGCCAGCAGCTTAGGGGGACAGGGGGCAAGTGAGCAGTTCTTC
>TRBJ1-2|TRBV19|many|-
CASSIEGYGYTF
TGTGCCAGTAGTATTGAAGGGTATGGCTACACCTTC
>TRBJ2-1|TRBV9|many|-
CASSVALGSSSYNEQFF
TGTGCCAGCAGCGTAGCACTTGGGTCAAGCTCCTACAATGAGCAGTTCTTC
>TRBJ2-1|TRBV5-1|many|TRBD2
CASSPRTSGGNEQFF
TGCGCCAGCAGCCCGCGAACTAGCGGGGGCAATGAGCAGTTCTTC
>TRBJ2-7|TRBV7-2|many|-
CASSLGEWARSYEQYF
TGTGCCAGCAGCTTAGGAGAGTGGGCGCGGTCCTACGAGCAGTACTTC
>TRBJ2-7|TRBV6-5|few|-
CASSTNNYEQYF
TGTGCCAGCTCCACGAACAACTACGAGCAGTACTTC
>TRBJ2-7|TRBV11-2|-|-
CASSLGQGTGVEQYF
TGTGCCAGCAGCTTAGGACAGGGCACGGGGGTCGAGCAGTACTTC
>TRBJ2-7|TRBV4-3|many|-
CASSQVRGYEQYF
TGCGCCAGCAGCCAAGTTCGCGGCTACGAGCAGTACTTC
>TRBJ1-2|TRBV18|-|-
CASSPVPAQGSGYTF
TGTGCCAGCTCACCAGTTCCGGCCCAAGGGAGCGGCTACACCTTC
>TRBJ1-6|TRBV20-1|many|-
CSARDDGRYSPLHF
TGCAGTGCTAGAGATGACGGGAGGTATTCACCCCTCCACTTT
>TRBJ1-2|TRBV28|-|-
CASHSRQHYGYTF
TGTGCCAGCCACTCTCGACAGCACTATGGCTACACCTTC
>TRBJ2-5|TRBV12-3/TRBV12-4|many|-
CASSLLPSEETQYF
TGTGCCAGCAGTTTATTGCCTAGCGAAGAGACCCAGTACTTC
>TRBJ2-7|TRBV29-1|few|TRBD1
CSVQGDRVHPYEQYF
TGCAGCGTGCAGGGGGACAGGGTACACCCCTACGAGCAGTACTTC
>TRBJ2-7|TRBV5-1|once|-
CASSLDPGTEQYF
TGCGCCAGCAGCTTGGACCCCGGGACAGAGCAGTACTTC
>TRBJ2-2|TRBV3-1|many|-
CASSQDPGSGSGELFF
TGTGCCAGCAGCCAAGACCCGGGTTCAGGGTCCGGGGAGCTGTTTTTT
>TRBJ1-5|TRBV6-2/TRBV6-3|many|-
CASSYFPPSNQPQHF
TGTGCCAGCAGTTACTTCCCCCCAAGCAATCAGCCCCAGCATTTT
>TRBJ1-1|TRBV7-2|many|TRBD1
CASSTTGQGWAFF
TGTGCCAGCAGCACAACGGGACAGGGTTGGGCTTTCTTT
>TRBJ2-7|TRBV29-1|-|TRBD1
CSGGDRADSYEQYF
TGCAGCGGGGGAGACAGGGCTGACTCCTACGAGCAGTACTTC
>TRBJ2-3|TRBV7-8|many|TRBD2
CASSLRTSGSLDTQYF
TGTGCCAGCAGCTTAAGGACTAGCGGGAGTCTAGATACGCAGTATTTT
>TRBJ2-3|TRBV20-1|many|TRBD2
CSARRPSGRINTQYF
TGCAGTGCTAGACGGCCTAGCGGGAGAATAAATACGCAGTATTTT
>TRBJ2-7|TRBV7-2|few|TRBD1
CASSSDRGVEQYF
TGTGCCAGCAGCTCGGACAGGGGAGTTGAGCAGTACTTC
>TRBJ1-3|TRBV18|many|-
CASSPRADGNTIYF
TGTGCCAGCTCACCGAGGGCAGATGGAAACACCATATATTTT
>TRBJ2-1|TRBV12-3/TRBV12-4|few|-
CASSPNEIGEQFF
TGTGCCAGCAGTCCGAATGAAATTGGTGAGCAGTTCTTC
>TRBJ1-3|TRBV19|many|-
CASSTWGNTIYF
TGTGCCAGTAGTACCTGGGGAAACACCATATATTTT
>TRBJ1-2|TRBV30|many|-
CAWSETGVYGYTF
TGTGCCTGGAGTGAGACAGGAGTTTATGGCTACACCTTC
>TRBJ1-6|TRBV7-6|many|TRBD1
CASSDRTGTGISPLHF
TGTGCCAGCAGCGATCGAACCGGGACAGGGATTTCACCCCTCCACTTT
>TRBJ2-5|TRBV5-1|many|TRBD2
CASSLELAGGPGAETQYF
TGCGCCAGCAGCTTGGAACTAGCGGGAGGTCCAGGTGCCGAGACCCAGTACTTC
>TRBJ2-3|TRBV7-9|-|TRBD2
CASSHGTSGATDTQYF
TGTGCCAGCAGCCACGGGACTAGCGGAGCCACAGATACGCAGTATTTT
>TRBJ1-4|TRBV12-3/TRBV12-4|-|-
CASKRSRTGTNEKLFF
TGTGCCAGCAAGAGATCGAGAACAGGGACTAATGAAAAACTGTTTTTT
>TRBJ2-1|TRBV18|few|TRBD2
CASSPGTSGSGHNEQFF
TGTGCCAGCTCACCCGGGACTAGCGGGAGCGGCCACAATGAGCAGTTCTTC
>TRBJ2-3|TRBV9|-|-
CASSETSTDTQYF
TGTGCCAGCAGCGAAACTAGCACAGATACGCAGTATTTT
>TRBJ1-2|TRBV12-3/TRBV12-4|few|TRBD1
CASRGQGATKYGYTF
TGTGCCAGCAGAGGACAGGGGGCGACGAAATATGGCTACACCTTC
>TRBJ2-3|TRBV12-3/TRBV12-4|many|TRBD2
CASTVRTSGSTDTQYF
TGTGCCAGCACCGTCCGGACTAGCGGTAGCACAGATACGCAGTATTTT
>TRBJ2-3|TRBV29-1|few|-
CSVETDFTDTQYF
TGCAGCGTTGAAACAGACTTTACAGATACGCAGTATTTT
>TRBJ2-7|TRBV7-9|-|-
CASSLAGSLTYEQYF
TGTGCCAGCAGCTTAGCGGGCAGCCTTACCTACGAGCAGTACTTC
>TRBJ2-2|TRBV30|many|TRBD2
CAWTVAGAGTGELFF
TGTGCCTGGACTGTAGCGGGAGCGGGCACCGGGGAGCTGTTTTTT
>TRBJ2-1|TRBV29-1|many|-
CSVARRLTYEQFF
TGCAGCGTCGCCCGCCGGTTGACCTATGAGCAGTTCTTC
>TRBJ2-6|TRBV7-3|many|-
CASRKSSGANVLTF
TGTGCCAGCAGGAAAAGCTCTGGGGCCAACGTCCTGACTTTC